The 27 T cell receptor beta chains below come from one sample, sequenced in a study of blood T cell repertoires in COVID-19. Some clones are missing from TCRdb's copy, which holds only in-frame ones; the method was immunoSEQ multiplex PCR. The data show over 30,000 clones, over 80% seen once. What was sequenced was peripheral blood. These receptors all stem from a human donor in a cohort sampled during active COVID-19.

V is TRBV12-3 or TRBV12-4 and J is TRBJ2-1, with a weak D call TRBD1 (6 bases). This CDR3 has 12 amino acids. Between the trimmed V and J ends, which lost 2 bases and 8 bases, there was a span of 7 bases. The CDR3 DNA is TGTGCCAGCAGTTTAAGGGGGTATGAGCAGTTCTTC. It specifies CASSLRGYEQFF.

The chain recombines TRBV18 with TRBJ1-2; 7 nucleotides line up with TRBD1. CDR3 length: 14 residues. Unmatched junction bases numbered 6, after V lost 3 bases and J lost 5 bases. Looked up from germline, CDR1 is KGHSH and CDR2 is LQKENI. The CDR3, as DNA: TGTGCCAGCTCACCCACGCCAGGGGGGTATGGCTACACCTTC. Its translation is CASSPTPGGYGYTF.

The chain couples TRBV5-1 to TRBJ2-2, with 10 bases matching TRBD2. The V segment lost 4 bases and the J segment 7 bases; nucleotides outside the gene matches: 10. The CDR3 runs 16 residues. Germline loops: CDR1 SGHRS, CDR2 YFSETQ. This CDR3 reads CASSPGLARSDGELFF. In nucleotides, the CDR3 is TGCGCCAGCAGCCCGGGACTAGCGCGATCTGACGGGGAGCTGTTTTTT.

J is TRBJ2-7 and V is TRBV6-5; D is perhaps TRBD1 (6 bases). The CDR3 spans 15 residues. Germline loops: CDR1 MNHEY, CDR2 SVGAGI. V gave up 5 bases and J gave up 3 bases, with 17 bases separating them. In nucleotides, the CDR3 is TGTGCCAGCAGTAAACCGGGACAAGGGATCTACGAGCAGTACTTC. Its protein product is CASSKPGQGIYEQYF.

V and J are TRBV25-1 and TRBJ2-7; TRBD1 matches 10 bases. The CDR3 spans 15 residues. Trimming took 5 bases from V and 6 from J; bases not matched to a gene: 10. In germline, CDR1 is MGHDK, CDR2 SYGVNS. CDR3 sequence: CASSSAGTGAPEQYF. The DNA of the CDR3 is TGTGCCAGCAGTTCGGCCGGGACAGGGGCCCCCGAGCAGTACTTC.

The V gene is TRBV2, the J gene TRBJ2-1; tentatively, D is TRBD2 (5 bases). V lost 6 bases, J lost 2 bases, and 14 bases lay in between. CDR3 size: 15 residues. Germline CDR1 reads SNHLY; CDR2 reads FYNNEI. The CDR3 coding sequence is TGTGCCAGCAGAGGACTCTCGGGCCCCTACAATGAGCAGTTCTTC. Its protein product is CASRGLSGPYNEQFF.

The genes are TRBV7-2 and TRBJ2-3; D is possibly TRBD1 (6 bases). CDR1 SGHTA and CDR2 FQGNSA come from the germline V gene. This CDR3 spans 16 amino acids. The ends were cut back, 4 bases at V and 3 bases at J, with 17 bases in the middle. The CDR3 region has the DNA TGTGCCAGCAGCTCCAGACAGGTCTCGGATACAGATACGCAGTATTTT. Translated: CASSSRQVSDTDTQYF.

DNA of the CDR3: TGTGCCAGCAGAGACAGGGTGGGAAATCAGCCCCAGCATTTT. It specifies CASRDRVGNQPQHF. The gene calls are TRBV28 and TRBJ1-5; 7 bases agree with TRBD1. From germline, CDR1 is MDHEN and CDR2 SYDVKM. The CDR3 runs 14 residues. The trim removed 6 bases at V and 4 bases at J, leaving 6 bases unmatched.

This chain joins TRBV2 and TRBJ2-7; D remains ambiguous. Trimming removed 6 bases from V and 3 bases from J, with 15 bases in between. Per the germline V gene, CDR1 is SNHLY and CDR2 is FYNNEI. The CDR3 runs 14 residues. CDR3: CASRLSQANYEQYF. CDR3 bases: TGTGCCAGCAGGTTGTCGCAGGCCAACTACGAGCAGTACTTC.

The rearrangement links TRBV24-1 to TRBJ2-7; 8 bases fit TRBD1. The length of the CDR3 is 16 residues. Per the germline V gene, CDR1 is KGHDR and CDR2 is SFDVKD. The ends lost 2 bases at V and 4 bases at J; junction bases unmatched: 9. The CDR3 sequence: CATSDSRTGLKYEQYF. The CDR3 coding sequence is TGTGCCACCAGTGATTCCCGGACAGGGTTAAAGTACGAGCAGTACTTC.

The V call is TRBV21-1, the J call TRBJ2-3; the table's D call TRBD1 went unverified against the DNA. TRBV21-1 is a pseudogene segment. CDR3 length: 13 residues. CDR3 amino acids: CASSDRRTDTQYF. CDR3 nucleotides: TGTGCCAGCAGCGACAGGCGCACAGATACGCAGTATTTT.

The genes are TRBV5-1 and TRBJ1-1; 7 bases are shared with TRBD1. CDR3 length: 14 amino acids. With 2 bases clipped from V and 7 bases from J, the junction kept 8 bases outside the gene matches. Per germline, CDR1 SGHRS and CDR2 YFSETQ. This CDR3 reads CASSFTGARGEAFF. CDR3 DNA: TGCGCCAGCAGCTTTACAGGGGCGCGAGGTGAAGCTTTCTTT.

This clone was counted a single time. This sequence joins TRBV5-1 and TRBJ2-5; D is undetermined. This CDR3 has 13 amino acids. The ends were cut back, 0 bases at V and 3 bases at J, with 6 bases in the middle. Germline CDR1 SGHRS, CDR2 YFSETQ. CDR3 DNA sequence: TGCGCCAGCAGCTTGGGCCAGAAAGAGACCCAGTACTTC. Its translation: CASSLGQKETQYF.

V gene TRBV27 combines with J gene TRBJ2-7; D possibly corresponds to TRBD1 (6 bases). CDR3 length equals 13 residues. The germline V gene has CDR1 MNHEY and CDR2 SMNVEV (reference sequence). Trimming removed 6 bases from V and 9 bases from J, with 18 bases in between. CDR3 sequence: CASRRTASTRQYF. In DNA form, the CDR3 reads TGTGCCAGCAGGAGGACAGCATCGACGAGGCAGTACTTC.

This clone was observed a few times. V and J are TRBV30 and TRBJ2-1, with D maybe TRBD2 (6 bases). The CDR3 totals 13 residues. Germline lookup yields CDR1 GTSNPN and CDR2 SVGIG (reference sequence). The germline V and J ends were trimmed by 4 bases and 9 bases, with 16 bases remaining between them. As DNA, the CDR3 is TGTGCCTGGACCCCCCTGGGGGGACTTGAGCAGTTCTTC. Its translation is CAWTPLGGLEQFF.

This sequence joins TRBV5-1 and TRBJ2-7, with TRBD2 identical over 8 bases. There are 17 residues in the CDR3. Germline V gene data show CDR1 as SGHRS and CDR2 as YFSETQ. Trimming cost V 0 bases and J 2 bases; bases outside gene matches: 10. For the CDR3, the DNA is TGCGCCAGCAGCTTGGGGGGGCGGATAGCGGGACCCTACGAGCAGTACTTC. This encodes CASSLGGRIAGPYEQYF.

The V and J genes are TRBV6-6 and TRBJ1-5, with D uncertain. Looked up from germline, CDR1 is MNHNY and CDR2 is SVGAGI (reference sequence). This CDR3 spans 14 amino acids. Trimming cost V 3 bases and J 3 bases, with 9 bases left between them. CDR3 in amino acids: CASSYETANQPQHF. The CDR3 nucleotides are TGTGCCAGCAGTTATGAGACTGCCAATCAGCCCCAGCATTTT.

As regards this clone: One junction end does not reproduce the germline sequence, and a read error may be involved. The chain is built from TRBV2 and TRBJ1-2; TRBD1 is a possible D gene (6 bases). There are 13 residues in the CDR3. Germline values: CDR1 SNHLY, CDR2 FYNNEI. The CDR3 spells CASREDRTRGYTF. The CDR3 region has the DNA TGTGCCAGCAGGGAAGACAGGACCCGGGGCTACACCTTC.

The chain recombines TRBV5-5 with TRBJ2-5; tentatively, D is TRBD2 (5 bases). This CDR3 is 15 amino acids long. Germline V gene sequence: CDR1 SGHKS, CDR2 YYEKEE (reference sequence). The ends were cut back, 6 bases at V and 1 base at J, with 16 bases in the middle. CDR3 DNA sequence: TGTGCCAGCACCTCCGATGCGGGTTTCCAAGAGACCCAGTACTTC. This encodes CASTSDAGFQETQYF.

The chain joins TRBV2 to TRBJ1-5; 8 bases match TRBD1. The CDR3 runs to 14 residues. The germline V gene encodes CDR1 SNHLY and CDR2 FYNNEI. V shed 8 bases and J 2 bases; nucleotides not matched to a gene: 5. In nucleotides, the CDR3 is TGTGCCAGCGGCCCGACAGGGGGCAATCAGCCCCAGCATTTT. Amino acid sequence: CASGPTGGNQPQHF.

The rearrangement joins TRBV10-3 to TRBJ2-7; 8 bases line up with TRBD1. The V gene end was trimmed by 8 bases and the J gene end by 5 bases; junction bases not matched to a gene: 5. In germline, CDR1 is ENHRY, CDR2 SYGVKD. This CDR3 spans 12 amino acids. The CDR3 bases are TGTGCCATCGGGACAGGCCCAAACGAGCAGTACTTC. Translating it yields CAIGTGPNEQYF.

The chain carries TRBV5-1 and TRBJ2-1, with 12 bases matching TRBD2. CDR1 is SGHRS and CDR2 is YFSETQ in the germline V gene. The CDR3 length is 15 residues. V dropped 3 bases and J dropped 4; count of bases not matched to a gene: 2. CDR3 bases: TGCGCCAGCAGCTCCGGACTAGCGGGGTACAATGAGCAGTTCTTC. This gives the protein CASSSGLAGYNEQFF.

The count of this clone is one. The J gene is TRBJ2-2, the V gene TRBV19, with TRBD1 matching over 8 bases. There are 21 residues in the CDR3. Germline CDR1 and CDR2: LNHDA and SQIVND (reference sequence). V lost 0 bases and J lost 5; bases outside the gene matches: 20. In nucleotides, the CDR3 is TGTGCCAGTAGTATAGATTGGGGAACTATTGGACAGGGAAGAGGTACCGGGGAGCTGTTTTTT. It yields the protein CASSIDWGTIGQGRGTGELFF.

CDR3 sequence: CASSTGTGIPNEKLFF. The CDR3 bases are TGTGCCAGTAGTACCGGGACAGGGATTCCTAATGAAAAACTGTTTTTT. The chain has TRBV19 and TRBJ1-4; 9 nucleotides align to TRBD1. CDR3 length equals 16 residues. From germline, CDR1 is LNHDA and CDR2 SQIVND (reference sequence). V lost 4 bases to trimming and J lost 3 bases; unmatched junction nucleotides: 6.

V and J are TRBV4-2 and TRBJ2-4; TRBD2 might be the D (5 bases). V was clipped by 0 bases and J by 0 bases, with 9 bases between them. This CDR3 spans 16 amino acids. From germline, CDR1 is LGHNA and CDR2 YNFKEQ. CDR3 loop: CASSQDGDIAKNIQYF. The CDR3 nucleotides are TGTGCCAGCAGCCAAGACGGGGATATAGCCAAAAACATTCAGTACTTC.

The chain uses TRBV19 and TRBJ2-4, with 8 bases aligning to TRBD1. Per germline, CDR1 LNHDA and CDR2 SQIVND (reference sequence). CDR3 size: 14 residues. V gave up 6 bases and J gave up 4 bases; unmatched junction bases: 5. The CDR3 spells CASRLTGGKNIQYF. CDR3 DNA sequence: TGTGCCAGTAGGCTTACAGGGGGAAAAAACATTCAGTACTTC.

This clone appeared a single time. V is TRBV3-1 (or the pseudogene TRBV3-2) and J is TRBJ1-1, with TRBD1 as a possible D gene (6 bases). Germline CDR1 reads LGHDT; CDR2 reads YNNKEL (reference sequence). Trimming cost V 4 bases and J 5 bases, with 14 bases left between them. The CDR3 covers 14 residues. The CDR3 reads CASSRSGARTEAFF. The CDR3 DNA is TGTGCCAGCAGCCGGTCAGGGGCGAGGACTGAAGCTTTCTTT.